This TCR beta chain originates from a study of untreated major depressive disorder. This table comes from immunoSEQ multiplex PCR, and its TCRdb copy is limited to in-frame clones, with some not included. The table includes under 30,000 clones, about 90% detected once. Every depressed patient was matched in pairs with a non-depressed control on sex, age, current smoking status and body mass index. Patients had moderate to severe depression. The sequenced material came from CD4+ T cells from PBMCs. This clonotype was obtained from a woman aged 25 to 39 with major depressive disorder.

Written as DNA, the CDR3 is TGTGCCAGCAGCTTACAGGGAACTTATGGCTACACCTTC. Translation: CASSLQGTYGYTF. V gene TRBV7-3 combines with J gene TRBJ1-2; a possible D gene is TRBD1 (5 bases). The germline CDR1 and CDR2 sequences are SGHTA and FQGTGA. Deletions cut 2 bases from V and 5 bases from J, with 9 bases between. The CDR3 totals 13 residues.